This T cell receptor beta chain was identified during a study of beta chain features in type 1 diabetes listed by TCRdb under 2018. With regard to the full study: No differences in mean age, gender distribution, total cell number or subset yield were found between patients and healthy donors. A total of about 100,000,000 sorted cells were examined across all samples, and RNA yield correlated strongly with the number of cells per subset. In the study, TCRB repertoires of sorted circulating CD4+ T cell subsets from recently diagnosed type 1 diabetes patients were compared with those of matched healthy donors. Regulatory and stem cell-like memory subsets were isolated from only 8 patients and roughly eight healthy donors, whereas naive and central memory subsets came from all 28 donors.

Results the study describes overall, beyond this receptor: Naive, central memory and regulatory TCRB repertoires appeared more similar among patients than among healthy donors. A moderate but significant shortening of TCRB CDR3 length was observed in type 1 diabetes patients in all four CD4+ subsets. Because cDNA rather than genomic DNA was sequenced, highly expressing activated cells could have been over-represented, although no difference in activation and CD3 levels was found between groups. HLA sub-analyses involved small numbers of individuals, so any influence of HLA type on TCRB rearrangement remained unresolved. PCR might favor shorter templates, but patient and control samples were amplified and corrected together, so any skew would affect both groups equally. At VDJ recombination sites, patients with type 1 diabetes made fewer insertions and deleted more nucleotides, a pattern implying thymic rearrangement abnormalities.

Each donor gave one peripheral blood draw, averaging roughly 120 mL, which was collected into heparinised tubes. A BD FACSAria II and a panel including CD45RO, CCR7, CD25, CD127, CD95 and CD27 were used to sort naive, central memory, regulatory and stem cell-like memory CD4+ T cells. Every sorted population had a purity above 98%. PBMCs were separated immediately by Lymphoprep density gradient centrifugation and were stained directly, without being cultured. So that batch effects would be minimized, each experiment stained and sorted samples in pairs, pairing one healthy donor with one patient. The entire amount of isolated RNA was reverse transcribed using the High Capacity cDNA Reverse Transcription Kit, so the sequenced TCRB transcripts were expressed ones. For stem cell-like memory T cell samples, survey-depth immunoSEQ sequencing was used, averaging about 1 million total reads per sample. Sorted cells were lysed in RLT buffer, and RNA was extracted using DNase-treated RNeasy Micro or Mini kits according to cell number. To prevent cross-contamination, each cell subset was processed individually, whereas patient and healthy donor samples were processed jointly. The immunoSEQ multiplex PCR was used to amplify TCRB sequences from cDNA, yielding 87-bp fragments that span the CDR3 region. Sequencing of the amplicons was done on the Illumina HiSeq platform. The authors processed their data as follows. Synthetic template baselines were used to correct PCR bias computationally, reads within Hamming distance 2 were collapsed, and singletons that could not be merged were discarded. Reads were aligned against IMGT to assign V, D and J genes, CDR3 length and insertions or deletions at six rearrangement sites. Within each subset, clonotype counts were normalized to the number of sorted cells before true diversity and Gini coefficients were calculated with the tcR R package. Repertoire sharing was quantified using the overlap coefficient calculated on TCRB nucleotide sequences. TCRdb obtained this table from immuneACCESS and retained in-frame rearrangements with V and J assigned. These tables miss some clones; where compared with another copy, unresolved V genes account for less than half of the shortfall, and the remainder is unexplained. V, J and clone size derive from that table, while D and trimming were established from the DNA sequence. In all, the sample holds some 17,000 clones, and roughly two thirds of those were seen once. The biggest ten clones account for around 0.79% of the sample.

Relative to germline, V is 2 bases shorter and J is 4 bases shorter, with 12 bases between their ends. There are 15 amino acids in the CDR3, from cysteine to phenylalanine inclusive. Only the CDR3 region is kept as DNA, spanning 45 bases read in frame from base 1. CDR1 and CDR2, looked up from the germline V gene, are SGHTA and FQGTGA. About this clone itself: Its antigen specificity is not known. No quality values exist for individual bases; no much larger clone is one base distant.

This TCR was sampled from a man under 40 with type 1 diabetes. The chain uses TRBV7-3 and TRBJ2-1, with the D gene not confidently named. Material for sequencing was stem cell memory CD4+ T cells from blood. The sample's cell subset or site label is to be understood as: stem cell-like memory CD4+ T cells. The CDR3 region reads CASSLAQSVYNEQFF. The DNA sequence is as follows: TGTGCCAGCAGCTTAGCCCAATCGGTTTACAATGAGCAGTTCTTC.